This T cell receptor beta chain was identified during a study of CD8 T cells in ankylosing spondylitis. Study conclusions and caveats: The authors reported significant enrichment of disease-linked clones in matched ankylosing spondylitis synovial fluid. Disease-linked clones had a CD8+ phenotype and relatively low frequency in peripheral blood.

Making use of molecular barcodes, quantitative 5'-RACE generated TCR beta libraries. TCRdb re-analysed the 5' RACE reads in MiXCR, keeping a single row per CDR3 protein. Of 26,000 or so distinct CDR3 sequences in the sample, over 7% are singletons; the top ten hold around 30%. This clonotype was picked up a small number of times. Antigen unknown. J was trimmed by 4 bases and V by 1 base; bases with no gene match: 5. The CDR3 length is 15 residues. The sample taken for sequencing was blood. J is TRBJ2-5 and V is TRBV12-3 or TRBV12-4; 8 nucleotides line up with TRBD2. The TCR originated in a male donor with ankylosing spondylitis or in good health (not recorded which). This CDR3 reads CASSLGPLAGETQYF. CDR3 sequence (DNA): TGTGCCAGCAGTTTAGGTCCCCTAGCGGGAGAGACCCAGTACTTC.